This T cell receptor (beta chain) is from a study of blood T cell repertoires in COVID-19. Study background: Nucleic acid was either cDNA or gDNA, and it came from T cells, B-cell-depleted T cells, or PBMCs.

Under the authors' procedure: Amplification from reference gene primers served as the basis for estimated nucleated cell counts. Sequencing was performed with immunoSEQ multiplex PCR; in TCRdb, only in-frame clones are kept and a portion is missing. The V and J calls and clone size come from that table; D and trimming were worked out from the DNA. Here the sample spans roughly 64,000 clones, 65% to 90% being singletons. V lost 2 bases to trimming and J lost 0 bases; unmatched junction nucleotides: 7. Germline-derived CDR1 and CDR2 are SGHTA and FQGNSA. CDR3 size: 17 residues. The chain couples TRBV7-2 to TRBJ1-5, with 7 positions matching TRBD1. Sequences were obtained from peripheral blood. This sequence originates from a woman between 55 and 75 years old with acute or convalescent COVID-19. This CDR3 reads CASSLIGTANSNQPQHF. CDR3 DNA: TGTGCCAGCAGCTTAATTGGGACAGCTAATAGCAATCAGCCCCAGCATTTT.